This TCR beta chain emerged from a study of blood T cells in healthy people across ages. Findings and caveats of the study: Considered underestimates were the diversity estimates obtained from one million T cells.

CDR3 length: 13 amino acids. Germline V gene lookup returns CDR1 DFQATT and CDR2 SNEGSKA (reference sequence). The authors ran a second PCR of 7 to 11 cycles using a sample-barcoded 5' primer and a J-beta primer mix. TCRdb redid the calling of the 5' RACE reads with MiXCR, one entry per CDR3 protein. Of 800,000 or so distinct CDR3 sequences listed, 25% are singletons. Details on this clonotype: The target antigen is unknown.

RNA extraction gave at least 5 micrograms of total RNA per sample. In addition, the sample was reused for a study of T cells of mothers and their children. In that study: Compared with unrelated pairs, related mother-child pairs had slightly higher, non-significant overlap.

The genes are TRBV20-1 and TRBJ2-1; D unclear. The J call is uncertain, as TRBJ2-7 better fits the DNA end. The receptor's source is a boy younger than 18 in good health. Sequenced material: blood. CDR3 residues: CSARGTDTYEQYF. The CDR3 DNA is TGCAGTGCTAGAGGGACGGATACCTACGAGCAGTACTTC.